The entry below gives a single T cell receptor (beta chain) sequence along with its context. The data derive from a study of cytomegalovirus exposure and HLA in healthy donors. Primers included in the PCR were 60 Vbeta and 13 Jbeta primers. The method was immunoSEQ multiplex PCR; TCRdb's version includes in-frame clones alone and lacks a portion of them. This table has approximately 70,000 clones, roughly 80% appearing once. CDR3 size: 13 residues. V lost 0 bases and J lost 5, with 8 bases in between. Germline V lookup: CDR1 SGHRS, CDR2 YFSETQ. The sequence derives from a woman under 40 in good health and CMV-seropositive. The specimen was PBMCs. This rearrangement joins TRBV5-1 to TRBJ2-5; D unclear. CDR3 nucleotides: TGCGCCAGCAGCTTGGCCCGCCAGGAGACCCAGTACTTC. Translation: CASSLARQETQYF.